This T cell receptor beta chain came from a study of sequential checkpoint blockade in melanoma. Looking at the study overall: Randomization was 1:1 between first-line nivolumab→ipilimumab and ipilimumab→nivolumab.

Specified treatment: randomized to nivolumab then ipilimumab (arm A) or the reverse (arm B). None of the patients previously received DNA-damaging chemotherapy. Libraries were prepared by immunoSEQ multiplex PCR; TCRdb keeps only in-frame clonotypes and omits some of them. The sample gives about 8,400 clones, roughly nine tenths of which show up once; roughly 14% is in the top ten. CDR1 is SGHDT, CDR2 YYEEEE, per germline. The CDR3 extends over 14 amino acids. V gave up 3 bases and J gave up 4 bases; unmatched junction bases: 6. The sequence derives from a human donor with melanoma. This chain links TRBV5-6 with TRBJ1-2, with TRBD1 matching 7 bases. Source: CD8+ T cells sorted from blood (inferred from file names), taken from a patient given nivolumab and ipilimumab in sequence. CDR3 amino acids: CASSSGTDVYGYTF. The DNA of the CDR3 is TGTGCCAGCAGCTCCGGGACAGACGTCTATGGCTACACCTTC. Complete variable domain (other parts from reference TRBV5-6 and TRBJ1-2): DAGVTQSPTHLIKTRGQQVTLRCSPKSGHDTVSWYQQALGQGPQFIFQYYEEEERQRGNFPDRFSGHQFPNYSSELNVNALLLGDSALYLCASSSGTDVYGYTFGSGTRLTVV.